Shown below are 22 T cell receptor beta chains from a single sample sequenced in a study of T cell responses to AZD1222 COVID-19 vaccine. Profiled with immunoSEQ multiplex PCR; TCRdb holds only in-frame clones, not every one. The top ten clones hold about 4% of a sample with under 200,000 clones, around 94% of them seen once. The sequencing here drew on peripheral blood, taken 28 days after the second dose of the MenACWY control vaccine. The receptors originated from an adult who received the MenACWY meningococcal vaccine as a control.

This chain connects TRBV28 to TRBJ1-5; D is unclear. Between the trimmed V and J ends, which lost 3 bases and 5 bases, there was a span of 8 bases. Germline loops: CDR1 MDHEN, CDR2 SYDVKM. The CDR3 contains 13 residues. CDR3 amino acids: CASSFNSYQPQHF. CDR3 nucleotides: TGTGCCAGCAGTTTCAATTCTTATCAGCCCCAGCATTTT.

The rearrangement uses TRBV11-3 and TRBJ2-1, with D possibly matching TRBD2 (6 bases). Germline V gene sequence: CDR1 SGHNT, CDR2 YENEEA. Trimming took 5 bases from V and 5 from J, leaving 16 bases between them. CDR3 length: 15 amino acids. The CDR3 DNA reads TGTGCCAGCAGCCATCGGAGGGTCGACGACAATGAGCAGTTCTTC. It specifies CASSHRRVDDNEQFF.

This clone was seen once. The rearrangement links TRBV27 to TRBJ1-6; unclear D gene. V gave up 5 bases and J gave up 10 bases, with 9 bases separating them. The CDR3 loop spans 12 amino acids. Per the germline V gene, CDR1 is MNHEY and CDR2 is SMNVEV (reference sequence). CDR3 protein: CASSPPYSPLHF. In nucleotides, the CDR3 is TGTGCCAGCAGTCCCCCGTACTCACCCCTCCACTTT.

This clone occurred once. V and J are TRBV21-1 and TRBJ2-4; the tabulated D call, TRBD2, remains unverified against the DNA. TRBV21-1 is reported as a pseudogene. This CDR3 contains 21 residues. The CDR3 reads CASSTRRGPSGNPLAKNIQYF. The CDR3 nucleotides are TGTGCCAGCAGCACTCGTCGTGGGCCTAGCGGGAACCCTCTAGCCAAAAACATTCAGTACTTC.

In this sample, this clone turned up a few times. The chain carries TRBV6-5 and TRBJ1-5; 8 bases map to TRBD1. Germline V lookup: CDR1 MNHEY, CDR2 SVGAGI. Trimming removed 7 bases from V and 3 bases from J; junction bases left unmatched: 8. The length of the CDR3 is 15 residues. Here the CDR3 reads CASIGTGVFNQPQHF. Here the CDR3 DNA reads TGTGCCAGCATCGGGACAGGAGTCTTCAATCAGCCCCAGCATTTT.

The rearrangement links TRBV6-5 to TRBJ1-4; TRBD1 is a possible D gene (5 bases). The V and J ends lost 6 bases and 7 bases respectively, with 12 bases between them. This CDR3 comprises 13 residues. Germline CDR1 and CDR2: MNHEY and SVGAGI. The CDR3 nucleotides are TGTGCCAGCAGGCGGGGGACGGGTGAAAAACTGTTTTTT. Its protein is CASRRGTGEKLFF.

The CDR3: CASIQGDGNQPQHF. The CDR3 DNA reads as TGTGCCAGCATCCAGGGCGATGGCAATCAGCCCCAGCATTTT. V gene TRBV6-6 combines with J gene TRBJ1-5, with D possibly TRBD1 on 5 matching bases. Germline-derived CDR1 and CDR2 are MNHNY and SVGAGI (reference sequence). This CDR3 has 14 residues. The germline V and J ends were trimmed by 7 bases and 2 bases, with 12 bases remaining between them.

CDR3 in DNA: TGTGCCAGCAGCCTAAGATACGAGCAGTACTTC. Its protein is CASSLRYEQYF. This chain joins TRBV7-7 and TRBJ2-7; D gene uncertain. Trimming stripped 5 bases from V and 4 bases from J, with 6 bases between. There are 11 residues in the CDR3. Germline V gene sequence: CDR1 SSHAT, CDR2 FNYEAQ (reference sequence).

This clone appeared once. CDR3 bases: TGCGCCAGCAGCCAAGATCCCTTTACTACCACGGGACACCGTGAAGCTTTCTTT. As protein: CASSQDPFTTTGHREAFF. This rearrangement joins TRBV4-3 to TRBJ1-1; D may be TRBD1 (6 bases). Trimming took 0 bases from V and 7 from J, leaving 24 bases between them. Germline loops: CDR1 LGHNA, CDR2 YSLEER. This CDR3 comprises 18 residues.

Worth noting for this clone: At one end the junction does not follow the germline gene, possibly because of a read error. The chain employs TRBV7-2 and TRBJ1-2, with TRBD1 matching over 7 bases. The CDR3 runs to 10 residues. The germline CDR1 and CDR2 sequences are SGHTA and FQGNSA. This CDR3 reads CASSSGTAIF. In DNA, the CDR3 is TGTGCCAGCAGCTCGGGGACAGCCATTTTC.

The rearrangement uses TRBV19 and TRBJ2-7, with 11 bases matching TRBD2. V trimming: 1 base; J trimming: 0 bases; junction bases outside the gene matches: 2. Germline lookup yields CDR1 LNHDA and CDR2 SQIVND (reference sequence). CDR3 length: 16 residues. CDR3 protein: CASSIGGTSGSYEQYF. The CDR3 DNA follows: TGTGCCAGTAGTATAGGCGGGACTAGCGGCTCCTACGAGCAGTACTTC.

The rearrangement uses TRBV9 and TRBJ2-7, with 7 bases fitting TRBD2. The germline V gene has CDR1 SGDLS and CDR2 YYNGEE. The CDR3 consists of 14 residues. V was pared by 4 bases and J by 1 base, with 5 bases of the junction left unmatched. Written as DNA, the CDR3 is TGTGCCAGCAGCCCTGGACTAGTTTCCTACGAGCAGTACTTC. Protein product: CASSPGLVSYEQYF.

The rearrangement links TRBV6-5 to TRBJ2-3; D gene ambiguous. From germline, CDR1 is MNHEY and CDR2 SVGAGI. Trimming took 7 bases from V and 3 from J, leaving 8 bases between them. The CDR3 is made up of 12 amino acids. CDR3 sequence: CASNVITDTQYF. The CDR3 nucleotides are TGTGCCAGCAATGTAATTACAGATACGCAGTATTTT.

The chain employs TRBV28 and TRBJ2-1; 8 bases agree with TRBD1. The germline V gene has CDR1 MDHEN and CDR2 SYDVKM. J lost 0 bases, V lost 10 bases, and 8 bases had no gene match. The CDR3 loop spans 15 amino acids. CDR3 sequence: CATEQGGGSYNEQFF. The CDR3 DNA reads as TGTGCCACAGAACAGGGGGGAGGCTCCTACAATGAGCAGTTCTTC.

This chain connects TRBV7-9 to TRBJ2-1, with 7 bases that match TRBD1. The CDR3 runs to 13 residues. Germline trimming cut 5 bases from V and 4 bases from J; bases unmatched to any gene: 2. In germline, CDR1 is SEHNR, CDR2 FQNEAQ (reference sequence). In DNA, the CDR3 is TGTGCCAGCAGCGGGACAGCGTACAATGAGCAGTTCTTC. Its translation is CASSGTAYNEQFF.

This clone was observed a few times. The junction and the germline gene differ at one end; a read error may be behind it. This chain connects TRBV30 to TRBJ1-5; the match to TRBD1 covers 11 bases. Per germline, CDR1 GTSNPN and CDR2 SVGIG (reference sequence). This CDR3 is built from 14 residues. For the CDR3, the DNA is TGTGCCTGGAGTGGGACAGGGGGCAACCAGCCCCAGCATTTT. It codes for CAWSGTGGNQPQHF.

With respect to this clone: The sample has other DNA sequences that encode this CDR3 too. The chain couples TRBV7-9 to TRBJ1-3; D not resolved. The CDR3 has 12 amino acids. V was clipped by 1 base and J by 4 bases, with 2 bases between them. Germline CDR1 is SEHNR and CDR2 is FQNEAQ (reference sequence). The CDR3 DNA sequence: TGTGCCAGCAGCTTAGGAGGAAACACCATATATTTT. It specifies CASSLGGNTIYF. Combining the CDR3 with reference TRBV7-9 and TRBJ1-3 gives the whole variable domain DTGVSQNPRHKITKRGQNVTFRCDPISEHNRLYWYRQTLGQGPEFLTYFQNEAQLEKSRLLSDRFSAERPKGSFSTLEIQRTEQGDSAMYLCASSLGGNTIYFGEGSWLTVV.

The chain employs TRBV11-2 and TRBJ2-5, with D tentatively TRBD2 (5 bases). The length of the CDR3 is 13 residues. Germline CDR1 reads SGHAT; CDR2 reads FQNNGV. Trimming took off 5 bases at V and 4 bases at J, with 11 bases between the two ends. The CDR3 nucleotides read TGTGCCAGCAGCCCGGGGTGGGGAGAGACCCAGTACTTC. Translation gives CASSPGWGETQYF.

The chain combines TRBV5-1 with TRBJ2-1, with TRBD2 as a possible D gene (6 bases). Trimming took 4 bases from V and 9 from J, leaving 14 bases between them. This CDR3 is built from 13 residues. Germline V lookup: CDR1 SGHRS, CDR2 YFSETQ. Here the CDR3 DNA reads TGCGCCAGCAGCGCGGGACCCATGGGTGAGCAGTTCTTC. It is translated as CASSAGPMGEQFF.

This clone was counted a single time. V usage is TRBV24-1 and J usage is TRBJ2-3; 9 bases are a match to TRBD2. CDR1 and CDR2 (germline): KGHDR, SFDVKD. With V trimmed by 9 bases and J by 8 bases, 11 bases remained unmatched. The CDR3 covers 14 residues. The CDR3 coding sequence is TGTGCCACCCAACCGGGACTGCGGGGGGGTACGCAGTATTTT. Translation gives CATQPGLRGGTQYF.

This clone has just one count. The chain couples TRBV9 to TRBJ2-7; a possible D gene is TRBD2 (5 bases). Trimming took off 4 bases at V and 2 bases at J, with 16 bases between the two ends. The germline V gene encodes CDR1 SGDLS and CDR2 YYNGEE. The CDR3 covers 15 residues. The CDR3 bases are TGTGCCAGCAGCCTCCGAGCGGATACCCCCTACGAGCAGTACTTC. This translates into CASSLRADTPYEQYF. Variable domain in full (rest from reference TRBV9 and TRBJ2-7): DSGVTQTPKHLITATGQRVTLRCSPRSGDLSVYWYQQSLDQGLQFLIQYYNGEERAKGNILERFSAQQFPDLHSELNLSSLELGDSALYFCASSLRADTPYEQYFGPGTRLTVT.

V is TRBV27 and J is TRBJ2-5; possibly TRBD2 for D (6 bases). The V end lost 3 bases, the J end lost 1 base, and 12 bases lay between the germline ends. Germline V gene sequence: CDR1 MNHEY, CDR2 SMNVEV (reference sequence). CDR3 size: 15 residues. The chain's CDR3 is CASSFLAAGQETQYF. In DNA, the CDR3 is TGTGCCAGCAGTTTTTTAGCGGCGGGCCAAGAGACCCAGTACTTC.